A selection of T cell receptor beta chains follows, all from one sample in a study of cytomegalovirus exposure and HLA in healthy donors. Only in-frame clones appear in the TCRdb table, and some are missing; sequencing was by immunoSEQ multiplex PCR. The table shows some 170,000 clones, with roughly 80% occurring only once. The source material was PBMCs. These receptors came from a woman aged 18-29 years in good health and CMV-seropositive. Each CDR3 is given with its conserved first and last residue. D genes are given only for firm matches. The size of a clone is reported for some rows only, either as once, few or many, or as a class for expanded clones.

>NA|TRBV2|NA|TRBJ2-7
TGTGCCAGCGTTCTTACAGGGCCCGGGGAGCAGTACTTC
CASVLTGPGEQYF
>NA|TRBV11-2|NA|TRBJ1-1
TGTGCCAGCAGCTTGGAGGCCCCTGAAGCTTTCTTT
CASSLEAPEAFF
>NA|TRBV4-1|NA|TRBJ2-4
TGCGCCAGCAGCCAAGGAGGATTGGACAAAAACATTCAGTACTTC
CASSQGGLDKNIQYF
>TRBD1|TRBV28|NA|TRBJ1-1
TGTGCCAGCAGTTTTTATGGGACAGGGGTTCTGAGGGGACGGAACGCTGAAGCTTTCTTT
CASSFYGTGVLRGRNAEAFF
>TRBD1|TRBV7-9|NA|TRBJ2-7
TGTGCCAGCAGCTTAGCGGGAAGGGGGCTTTCCTACGAGCAGTACTTC
CASSLAGRGLSYEQYF
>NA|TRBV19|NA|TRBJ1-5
TGTGCCAGTAGTACAATCCGGACAGCGCAAGTGGGAAATCAGCCCCAGCATTTT
CASSTIRTAQVGNQPQHF
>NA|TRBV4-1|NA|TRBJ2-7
TGCGCCAGCAGCCAACCAGGAAAGGACAGAGCCTACGAGCAGTACTTC
CASSQPGKDRAYEQYF
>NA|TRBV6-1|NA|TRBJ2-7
TGTGCCAGCAGTGAAGCGCAAGTATCCAGCGGCTACGAGCAGTACTTC
CASSEAQVSSGYEQYF
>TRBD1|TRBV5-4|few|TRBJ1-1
TGTGCCAGCAGCTCGCTAACAGGGGGCGAAGCTTTCTTT
CASSSLTGGEAFF
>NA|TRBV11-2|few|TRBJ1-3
TGTGCCAGCAGCCCACGACAGATCGGGGAGGACACCATATATTTT
CASSPRQIGEDTIYF
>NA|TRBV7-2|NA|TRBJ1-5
TGTGCCAGCAGCTTACTGGGGGGGCCCCAGCATTTT
CASSLLGGPQHF
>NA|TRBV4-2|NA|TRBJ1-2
TGTGCCAGCAGCAGGCAGGGCGGCTACACCTTC
CASSRQGGYTF
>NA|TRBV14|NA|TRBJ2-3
TGTGCCAGCAGCCAAGAACAGGGCCCGGATACGCAGTATTTT
CASSQEQGPDTQYF
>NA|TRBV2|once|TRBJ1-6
TGTGCCAGCAGTGAGTCCCCGGGATCTTATAATTCACCCCTCCACTTT
CASSESPGSYNSPLHF
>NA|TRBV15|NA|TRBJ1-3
TGTGCCACCTGGCGGGGCTCTGGAAACACCATATATTTT
CATWRGSGNTIYF
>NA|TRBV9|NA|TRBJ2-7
TGTGCCAGCAGCGTAGGAGCCCCCTACGAAAAACCCTCCTACGAGCAGTACTTC
CASSVGAPYEKPSYEQYF
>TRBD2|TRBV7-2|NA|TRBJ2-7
TGTGCCAGCAGCTTAAGCGGGGGGACCTACGAGCAGTACTTC
CASSLSGGTYEQYF
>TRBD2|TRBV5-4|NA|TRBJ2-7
TGTGCCAGCAGCTTGGGGCGGGGGGGTTCCTACGAGCAGTACTTC
CASSLGRGGSYEQYF
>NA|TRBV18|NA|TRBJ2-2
TGTGCCAGCTCACCATCACAGGGCGAAGCGAACACCGGGGAGCTGTTTTTT
CASSPSQGEANTGELFF
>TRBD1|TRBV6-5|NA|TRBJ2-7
TGTGCCAGCAGTACCTCGGGACAGGGTGCCTACGAGCAGTACTTC
CASSTSGQGAYEQYF
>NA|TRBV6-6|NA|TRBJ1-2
TGTGCCAGCAGTTACTCTCCTCCTAACTATGGCTACACCTTC
CASSYSPPNYGYTF
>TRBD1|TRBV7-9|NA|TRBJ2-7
TGTGCCAGCAGCCCATGGACAGGGGGCAGGTACGAGCAGTACTTC
CASSPWTGGRYEQYF
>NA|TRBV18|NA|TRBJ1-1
TGTGCCAGCTCACCCCGCCAGATGAACACTGAAGCTTTCTTT
CASSPRQMNTEAFF
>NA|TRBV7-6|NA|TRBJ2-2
TGTGCCAGCAGCTACTCAGGGGCTGCGAACACCGGGGAGCTGTTTTTT
CASSYSGAANTGELFF
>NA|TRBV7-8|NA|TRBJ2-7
TGTGCCAGCAGCTTTCCCTATGTACACGAGCAGTACTTC
CASSFPYVHEQYF
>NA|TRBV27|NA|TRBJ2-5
TGTGCCAGCAGGAACCGAACAGGGTCCGAAGAGACCCAGTACTTC
CASRNRTGSEETQYF
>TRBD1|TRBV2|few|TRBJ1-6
TGTGCCAAGAGTCGACAGGGGGAGAATTCACCCCTCCACTTT
CAKSRQGENSPLHF
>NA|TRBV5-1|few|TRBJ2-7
TGCGCCAGCACCGGTCAATCAGAGCAGTACTTC
CASTGQSEQYF
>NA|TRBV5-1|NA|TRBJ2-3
TGCGCCAGCAGCTTGGATACGGGGTATCCAGATACGCAGTATTTT
CASSLDTGYPDTQYF
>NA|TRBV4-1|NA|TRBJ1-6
TGCGCCAGCAGCCAAGTCCCGGGGATCACTAATTCACCCCTCCACTTT
CASSQVPGITNSPLHF
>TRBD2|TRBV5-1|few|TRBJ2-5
TGCGCCAGCAGCTTGGGGCGGGGGGTAGAAGAGACCCAGTACTTC
CASSLGRGVEETQYF
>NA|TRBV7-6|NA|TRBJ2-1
TGTGCCAGCAGCCCCTTTCGGAATGAGCAGTTCTTC
CASSPFRNEQFF
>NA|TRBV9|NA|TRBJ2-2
TGTGCCAGCACCGGGAACCACGGCAGGGGTGATACGGCCGGGGAGCTGTTTTTT
CASTGNHGRGDTAGELFF
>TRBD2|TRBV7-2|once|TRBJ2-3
TGTGCCAGCAGGACTAGCGGGGGACCCAGCACAGATACGCAGTATTTT
CASRTSGGPSTDTQYF
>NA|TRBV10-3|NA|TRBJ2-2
TGTGCCTCCCAATCTCCGGGACAGAACACCGGGGAGCTGTTTTTT
CASQSPGQNTGELFF
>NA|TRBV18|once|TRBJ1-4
TGTGCCAGCTCACCAGGCGCCCAAGCAGGGGATGAAAAACTGTTTTTT
CASSPGAQAGDEKLFF
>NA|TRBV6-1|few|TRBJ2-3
TGTGCCAGCAGTGAATGGAGTGGAGGATCCACAGATACGCAGTATTTT
CASSEWSGGSTDTQYF